What follows are 16 T cell receptor beta chains derived from one specimen sequenced in a study of blood T cell repertoires in COVID-19. Profiling relied on immunoSEQ multiplex PCR, and the TCRdb table lists in-frame clones only, not all of them. The repertoire holds 300,000 or so clones, with approximately 89% as singletons. Sequenced: peripheral blood. The origin of the receptors is a woman in her 30s who had recovered from COVID-19.

V usage is TRBV18 and J usage is TRBJ1-1; D gene ambiguous. The germline V gene encodes CDR1 KGHSH and CDR2 LQKENI. V was clipped by 3 bases and J by 2 bases, with 7 bases between them. This CDR3 region has 13 residues. In DNA, the CDR3 is TGTGCCAGCTCACCTGGCCTTAACACTGAAGCTTTCTTT. It translates to CASSPGLNTEAFF.

The chain joins TRBV28 to TRBJ2-7; D is possibly TRBD1 (6 bases). V lost 5 bases and J 3 bases, leaving 14 bases between the germline ends. CDR3 length equals 14 residues. CDR1 is MDHEN and CDR2 is SYDVKM in the germline V gene. CDR3 sequence: CASSPGQSYYEQYF. Written as DNA, the CDR3 is TGTGCCAGCAGTCCCGGACAGTCGTACTACGAGCAGTACTTC.

CDR3 in amino acids: CASSLGLGAHNSPLHF. The CDR3 DNA sequence: TGTGCCAGCAGCTTGGGACTGGGAGCACATAATTCACCCCTCCACTTT. The chain links TRBV5-5 to TRBJ1-6, with no clear D. Trimming left V 0 bases short and J 5 bases short, with 12 bases between. The CDR3 has 16 amino acids. Germline-derived CDR1 and CDR2 are SGHKS and YYEKEE (reference sequence).

V and J are TRBV18 and TRBJ2-1; TRBD1 matches 7 bases. This CDR3 is built from 15 residues. The J segment lost 2 bases and the V segment lost 1 base, leaving 2 bases of the junction unmatched. Germline values: CDR1 KGHSH, CDR2 LQKENI. In DNA form, the CDR3 reads TGTGCCAGCTCACCACAGGGGGCCGCCTACAATGAGCAGTTCTTC. It specifies CASSPQGAAYNEQFF. Using reference TRBV18 and TRBJ2-1 for the parts outside the CDR3, the full variable domain is NAGVMQNPRHLVRRRGQEARLRCSPMKGHSHVYWYRQLPEEGLKFMVYLQKENIIDESGMPKERFSAEFPKEGPSILRIQQVVRGDSAAYFCASSPQGAAYNEQFFGPGTRLTVL.

This clone has just one count. V is TRBV20-1 and J is TRBJ1-2, with D possibly matching TRBD1 (5 bases). The V end was cut by 3 bases, the J end by 3 bases, with 14 bases between. Germline V gene sequence: CDR1 DFQATT, CDR2 SNEGSKA (reference sequence). CDR3 length: 14 amino acids. The CDR3 DNA is TGCAGTGCTAGTGTCAGGGTAAGGGACTATGGCTACACCTTC. It specifies CSASVRVRDYGYTF.

The V gene is TRBV28, the J gene TRBJ1-5; 8 bases are a match to TRBD1. The CDR3 has 15 amino acids. Germline V gene sequence: CDR1 MDHEN, CDR2 SYDVKM. After removal of 7 bases from V and 4 bases from J, the junction contained 9 bases not matched to a gene. CDR3 coding DNA: TGTGCCAGCACTACTTTACAGGGGGGGAATCAGCCCCAGCATTTT. It is translated as CASTTLQGGNQPQHF.

The rearrangement uses TRBV6-1 and TRBJ2-3, with 10 positions matching TRBD2. The CDR3 consists of 18 residues. The V and J ends lost 1 base and 1 base, in that order; junction bases with no gene match: 8. CDR1 is MNHNS, CDR2 SASEGT, per germline. The CDR3 loop is CASSEDSMLAGGTDTQYF. The DNA of the CDR3 is TGTGCCAGCAGTGAAGACAGTATGCTAGCGGGGGGCACAGATACGCAGTATTTT.

The chain combines TRBV19 with TRBJ2-5; D perhaps matches TRBD2 (6 bases). Trimming stripped 9 bases from V and 2 bases from J, with 16 bases between. CDR1 is LNHDA and CDR2 is SQIVND in the germline V gene (reference sequence). The CDR3 is 14 residues long. The CDR3 here is CASDREQKQETQYF. In nucleotides, the CDR3 is TGTGCCAGCGATCGGGAGCAGAAACAAGAGACCCAGTACTTC. Together with reference TRBV19 and TRBJ2-5, the CDR3 gives the full variable domain: DGGITQSPKYLFRKEGQNVTLSCEQNLNHDAMYWYRQDPGQGLRLIYYSQIVNDFQKGDIAEGYSVSREKKESFPLTVTSAQKNPTAFYLCASDREQKQETQYFGPGTRLLVL.

This chain uses TRBV4-1 with TRBJ1-2, with 7 positions matching TRBD1. Germline lookup yields CDR1 MGHRA and CDR2 YSYEKL. The CDR3 covers 18 residues. Trimming took 3 bases from V and 3 from J; bases not matched to a gene: 16. CDR3 sequence: CASSQDWVGQGVYYGYTF. CDR3 coding DNA: TGCGCCAGCAGCCAGGATTGGGTAGGGCAGGGGGTTTACTATGGCTACACCTTC.

The chain employs TRBV28 and TRBJ1-4; TRBD1 agrees at 8 bases. The CDR3 totals 15 residues. With V trimmed by 8 bases and J by 5 bases, 10 bases remained unmatched. Germline-derived CDR1 and CDR2 are MDHEN and SYDVKM. In DNA, the CDR3 is TGTGCCAGCTTCCCCTCGACAGGGGTGAATGAAAAACTGTTTTTT. It specifies CASFPSTGVNEKLFF.

J is TRBJ1-2 and V is TRBV11-2; D unresolved. V was cut by 0 bases and J by 5 bases, with 13 bases left in between. The CDR3 covers 15 residues. The V gene's germline CDR1 is SGHAT and CDR2 FQNNGV. CDR3 amino acids: CASSLEGGRVYGYTF. CDR3 coding DNA: TGTGCCAGCAGCTTAGAAGGAGGTCGAGTATATGGCTACACCTTC.

This chain links TRBV5-5 with TRBJ1-1, with D possibly TRBD1 on 6 matching bases. Trimming removed 4 bases from V and 2 bases from J, with 12 bases in between. The germline gives CDR1 SGHKS, CDR2 YYEKEE (reference sequence). CDR3 length equals 14 residues. CDR3 region: CASSQIGGNTEAFF. The CDR3 DNA sequence: TGTGCCAGCAGCCAGATAGGGGGAAACACTGAAGCTTTCTTT.

The chain has TRBV4-2 and TRBJ1-4, with D possibly being TRBD1 (5 bases). The V gene lost 6 bases and the J gene lost 5 bases, with 19 bases spanning the gap. Germline V gene data show CDR1 as LGHNA and CDR2 as YNFKEQ. CDR3 length: 16 residues. For the CDR3, the DNA is TGTGCCAGCAGGCCCGAAGGACAAGGATCGAATGAAAAACTGTTTTTT. Its protein product is CASRPEGQGSNEKLFF.

The chain employs TRBV10-3 and TRBJ2-7, with D possibly matching TRBD1 (5 bases). The CDR3 covers 13 residues. V lost 7 bases and J lost 0, with 10 bases in between. Germline V gene data show CDR1 as ENHRY and CDR2 as SYGVKD. The chain's CDR3 is CAINPDNSYEQYF. CDR3 bases: TGTGCCATCAACCCGGACAACTCCTACGAGCAGTACTTC.

V usage is TRBV5-3 and J usage is TRBJ2-4; D is undetermined. TRBV5-3 is an ORF; its function is uncertain. There are 15 residues in the CDR3. Trimming stripped 5 bases from V and 0 bases from J, with 12 bases between. The CDR3 sequence: CARRAEPLAKNIQYF. CDR3 coding DNA: TGTGCCAGAAGGGCGGAACCCCTAGCCAAAAACATTCAGTACTTC.

This rearrangement joins TRBV5-1 to TRBJ1-4, with 9 bases that match TRBD1. Germline loops: CDR1 SGHRS, CDR2 YFSETQ. With V trimmed by 1 base and J by 4 bases, 5 bases remained unmatched. CDR3 size: 16 residues. This chain's CDR3 is CASSLLGQGDNEKLFF. The CDR3 DNA is TGCGCCAGCAGCTTGTTGGGACAGGGCGATAATGAAAAACTGTTTTTT.